This paragraph covers one TCR beta chain sequence. This CDR3 is missing its conserved last phenylalanine or tryptophan, likely due to a read error. It is unclear where the CDR3 begins or ends on the DNA, so no DNA is shown, and the CDR3 is as TCRdb lists it. Researchers amplified the TCR beta CDR3 regions from RNA transcripts. Primed by the HTBI set, a first-round RT-PCR was run on the TCR CDR3. One entry per CDR3 protein, called by TCRdb with MiXCR from the multiplex PCR reads. This table has roughly 710,000 distinct CDR3 sequences, approximately 36% appearing once. Source material for PBMCs was around 10 ml fresh peripheral blood. This sample is part of a study of T cells in Graves' hyperthyroidism and ophthalmopathy. Input material: blood. This clonotype was obtained from a middle-aged woman with Graves' hyperthyroidism.

CDR3: CATLAGHY. The V and J genes are TRBV10-3 and TRBJ2-7; no DNA check was done on the table's D call, TRBD2. In germline, CDR1 is ENHRY, CDR2 SYGVKD. A total of 8 residues make up the CDR3, ends included.